Listed below are T cell receptor beta chains from one sample, sequenced in a study of read filtering for tumor transcriptome and immune sequencing. TCRdb redid the calling of the reads with MiXCR, one entry per CDR3 protein. The table lists approximately 41,000 distinct CDR3 sequences, over 10% of them singletons. Sequences were obtained from a population of CD138-negative cells sorted from bone marrow. The origin of the receptors is a donor aged 40 or over with multiple myeloma. Both conserved end residues are part of each CDR3. Each record gives: V gene, clone size, J gene, CDR3 protein. The listing skips clone size in some rows; elsewhere it reads once, few, many or a size class.

TRBV19,many,TRBJ2-7,CASSNLAGGSYEQYF
TRBV18,many,TRBJ2-7,CASREPGQGYEQYF
TRBV28,many,TRBJ1-1,CASSPQGSNTEAFF
TRBV4-3,few,TRBJ2-1,CASSQGQQTSGRYSSYDEQFF
TRBV11-3,many,TRBJ2-7,CASSLGGTSVRDEQYF
TRBV4-1,many,TRBJ2-3,CASSRLGAQASTDTQYF
TRBV7-2,NA,TRBJ2-1,CASSLDRGSGNEQFF
TRBV29-1,many,TRBJ2-3,CSVGPRGQGDTQYF
TRBV4-2,NA,TRBJ2-1,CASSLLSVSYNEQFF
TRBV9,many,TRBJ2-1,CASSVAGGEGEQFF
TRBV27,many,TRBJ2-1,CASSKTIPYNEQFF
TRBV19,many,TRBJ1-5,CASSPRNQPQHF
TRBV20-1,many,TRBJ2-7,CSARKGTGEDEQYF
TRBV6-1,many,TRBJ2-1,CASSRGGISYNEQFF
TRBV5-1,many,TRBJ1-4,CASSLQGGGTNEKLFF
TRBV7-9,many,TRBJ2-7,CASSSGQSSYEQYF
TRBV28,many,TRBJ1-1,CASSTPTGEAFF
TRBV4-3,many,TRBJ2-1,CASSLTFGTSGRPGDEQFF